One sample yielded the 13 T cell receptor beta chains listed below, sequenced in a study of T cells after yellow fever vaccination. TCRdb ran MiXCR on the 5' RACE reads and lists one entry per CDR3 protein. The repertoire holds around 600,000 distinct CDR3 sequences, with roughly 12% as singletons. Specimen: PBMCs, collected on the day of the yellow fever booster vaccination. The receptors derive from a man aged 30-40 years who received the YFV17D yellow fever vaccine.

This chain uses TRBV5-1 with TRBJ2-1, with a tentative D call TRBD2 (5 bases). V dropped 4 bases and J dropped 9 bases, with 14 bases sitting between them. The CDR3 loop spans 13 amino acids. Germline assignment: CDR1 SGHRS and CDR2 YFSETQ. Here the CDR3 reads CASSMLGVSEQFF. DNA for the CDR3: TGCGCCAGCAGCATGTTGGGAGTGAGTGAGCAGTTCTTC.

This clonotype has only a few counts. This chain links TRBV4-3 with TRBJ2-7; D remains ambiguous. The V end was cut by 1 base, the J end by 3 bases, with 16 bases between. CDR1 LGHNA and CDR2 YSLEER come from the germline V gene. This CDR3 comprises 16 residues. The CDR3, as DNA: TGCGCCAGCAGCCAAGTTTTTCCTGGAAATAACTACGAGCAGTACTTC. It is translated as CASSQVFPGNNYEQYF.

There are a few counts of this clonotype. The V call is TRBV7-6, the J call TRBJ2-7; TRBD1 matches at 8 bases. The ends lost 1 base at V and 4 bases at J; junction bases unmatched: 15. The CDR3 extends over 18 amino acids. The germline gives CDR1 SGHVS, CDR2 FNYEAQ. The CDR3 bases are TGTGCCAGCAGCTTAGGACAGGGGTTCGATCCAAACGTATACGAGCAGTACTTC. Amino acids: CASSLGQGFDPNVYEQYF.

This clonotype was detected a few times. The chain recombines TRBV5-5 with TRBJ1-1; TRBD1 aligns across 8 bases. Germline V CDR1 and CDR2: SGHKS, YYEKEE (reference sequence). The CDR3 is 14 amino acids. V shed 5 bases and J 0 bases; nucleotides not matched to a gene: 3. The CDR3 DNA reads TGTGCCAGCAGTTTACAGGGGGTGAACACTGAAGCTTTCTTT. Its translation is CASSLQGVNTEAFF.

This clonotype was found many times. The gene calls are TRBV5-1 and TRBJ1-3; D not certain. Germline V CDR1 and CDR2: SGHRS, YFSETQ. The CDR3 spans 15 residues. Trimming shortened V by 0 bases and J by 0 bases, and 7 bases separated the two germline ends. CDR3: CASSLGSPSGNTIYF. The CDR3, as DNA: TGCGCCAGCAGCTTGGGAAGTCCCTCTGGAAACACCATATATTTT.

This clonotype turned up a few times. V is TRBV11-1 and J is TRBJ2-2; 10 nucleotides align to TRBD2. With V trimmed by 0 bases and J by 1 base, 5 bases remained unmatched. The CDR3 contains 18 residues. Per germline, CDR1 SGHAT and CDR2 FQDESV (reference sequence). In DNA form, the CDR3 reads TGTGCCAGCAGCTTAGCGCTTGGACTAGCGGTGAACACCGGGGAGCTGTTTTTT. Its protein product is CASSLALGLAVNTGELFF.

This clonotype was seen more than once but under ten times. V and J are TRBV20-1 and TRBJ2-7; D is unclear. CDR1 and CDR2 (germline): DFQATT, SNEGSKA (reference sequence). CDR3 size: 14 residues. Trimming took 4 bases from V and 0 from J, leaving 13 bases between them. CDR3: CSAKPTESSYEQYF. The CDR3 DNA is TGCAGTGCTAAGCCGACCGAGAGCTCCTACGAGCAGTACTTC.

This clonotype was seen ten or more times. The J gene is TRBJ2-1, the V gene TRBV29-1; a weak D match, TRBD1 (5 bases). The germline gives CDR1 SQVTM, CDR2 ANQGSEA. The CDR3 is made up of 13 amino acids. V was pared by 6 bases and J by 6 bases, with 15 bases between. CDR3 region: CSVARTLVNEQFF. The CDR3, as DNA: TGCAGCGTGGCCAGGACATTAGTCAATGAGCAGTTCTTC.

This clonotype was seen a few times. This chain connects TRBV5-4 to TRBJ2-3; D ambiguous. The CDR3 runs to 16 residues. Germline loops: CDR1 SGHNT, CDR2 YYREEE (reference sequence). V dropped 4 bases and J dropped 7 bases, with 22 bases sitting between them. CDR3 residues: CASSQPKEGPPNTQYF. As DNA, the CDR3 is TGTGCCAGCAGCCAACCCAAAGAAGGACCACCAAATACGCAGTATTTT. Variable domain in full (rest from reference TRBV5-4 and TRBJ2-3): ETGVTQSPTHLIKTRGQQVTLRCSSQSGHNTVSWYQQALGQGPQFIFQYYREEENGRGNFPPRFSGLQFPNYSSELNVNALELDDSALYLCASSQPKEGPPNTQYFGPGTRLTVL.

V usage is TRBV7-2 and J usage is TRBJ2-3, with unresolved D. The germline V gene has CDR1 SGHTA and CDR2 FQGNSA. The germline V and J ends were trimmed by 0 bases and 4 bases, with 14 bases remaining between them. The CDR3 has 16 amino acids. CDR3 nucleotide sequence: TGTGCCAGCAGCTTAGCGGTTTCGGCGTGGTCAGATACGCAGTATTTT. It is translated as CASSLAVSAWSDTQYF.

This clonotype was detected ten times or more. The chain has TRBV6-5 and TRBJ1-3, with a possible D match to TRBD1 (5 bases). The V gene lost 8 bases and the J gene lost 4 bases, with 9 bases spanning the gap. This CDR3 has 12 residues. Germline assignment: CDR1 MNHEY and CDR2 SVGAGI. The CDR3: CASRGGGNTIYF. The DNA for the CDR3 is TGTGCCAGCCGGGGCGGAGGAAACACCATATATTTT.

This sequence joins TRBV15 and TRBJ1-4; TRBD1 might be the D (5 bases). V was cut by 0 bases and J by 5 bases, with 13 bases left in between. The length of the CDR3 is 16 residues. The V gene's germline CDR1 is LNHNV and CDR2 YYDKDF (reference sequence). CDR3 in DNA: TGTGCCACCAGCAGAGATTGGGGCAGACACAATGAAAAACTGTTTTTT. Its protein product is CATSRDWGRHNEKLFF.

The chain employs TRBV20-1 and TRBJ2-2; the match to TRBD2 covers 9 bases. After removal of 0 bases from V and 0 bases from J, the junction contained 5 bases not matched to a gene. This CDR3 is built from 17 residues. From germline, CDR1 is DFQATT and CDR2 SNEGSKA (reference sequence). The CDR3 sequence: CSARDRLAGTNTGELFF. DNA of the CDR3: TGCAGTGCTAGAGATCGGCTAGCGGGGACGAACACCGGGGAGCTGTTTTTT.